The source of this TCR beta chain is a study of blood T cell repertoires in COVID-19. Overall study: Sources were T cells, B-cell-depleted T cells, or PBMCs; the material itself was cDNA or gDNA.

The study assigned cohorts using participant-reported clinical history. The study counted Cohort 3 donors as recovered given two negative PCRs, clearance, or symptom resolution. V lost 2 bases and J 1 base, leaving 8 bases between the germline ends. Germline-derived CDR1 and CDR2 are SGHVS and FQNEAQ. CDR3 length: 15 amino acids. Authors' data handling: Researchers report that nucleated cell counts were estimated from reference gene primer amplification. Libraries were prepared by immunoSEQ multiplex PCR; TCRdb keeps only in-frame clonotypes and omits some of them. The V and J calls and clone size come from that table; D and trimming were worked out from the DNA. The sample lists some 320,000 clones, about 87% occurring once.

The V gene is TRBV7-8, the J gene TRBJ2-2; D not resolved. The receptor was isolated from a woman aged 25-40 years who had recovered from COVID-19. The material sequenced was PBMCs or T cells enriched from blood (not recorded which). Here the CDR3 DNA reads TGTGCCAGCAGCTTATTTACAGAGAACACCGGGGAGCTGTTTTTT. It yields the protein CASSLFTENTGELFF.